There are many counts of the clone carrying this T cell receptor (beta chain). Its antigen is unidentified. This entry belongs to a study of T cells in Graves' hyperthyroidism and ophthalmopathy. V dropped 1 base and J dropped 3 bases, with 10 bases sitting between them. Germline V lookup: CDR1 SGHTA, CDR2 FQGNSA. This CDR3 spans 15 amino acids. Overall study findings and caveats: The model made its ophthalmopathy prediction, and onset followed a median roughly 6.5 months later.

Sampled blood dates from first hyperthyroidism diagnosis, and it precedes any ophthalmopathy symptoms. TCR beta CDR3 region amplification was performed from RNA transcripts. The TCR CDR3 was amplified in a first-round RT-PCR using the HTBI primer set. One entry per CDR3 protein results from TCRdb running MiXCR on the multiplex PCR reads. The sample shows some 600,000 distinct CDR3 sequences, around 14% of them seen only once. This chain connects TRBV7-2 to TRBJ2-1, with D perhaps matching TRBD2 (7 bases). The clonotype was recovered from a woman in her 30s with Graves' hyperthyroidism that later progressed to Graves' ophthalmopathy. The specimen was blood. The CDR3 sequence: CASSLEGGVYNEQFF. CDR3 sequence (DNA): TGTGCCAGCAGCTTAGAGGGGGGGGTCTACAATGAGCAGTTCTTC. Combining the CDR3 with reference TRBV7-2 and TRBJ2-1 gives the whole variable domain GAGVSQSPSNKVTEKGKDVELRCDPISGHTALYWYRQSLGQGLEFLIYFQGNSAPDKSGLPSDRFSAERTGGSVSTLTIQRTQQEDSAVYLCASSLEGGVYNEQFFGPGTRLTVL.